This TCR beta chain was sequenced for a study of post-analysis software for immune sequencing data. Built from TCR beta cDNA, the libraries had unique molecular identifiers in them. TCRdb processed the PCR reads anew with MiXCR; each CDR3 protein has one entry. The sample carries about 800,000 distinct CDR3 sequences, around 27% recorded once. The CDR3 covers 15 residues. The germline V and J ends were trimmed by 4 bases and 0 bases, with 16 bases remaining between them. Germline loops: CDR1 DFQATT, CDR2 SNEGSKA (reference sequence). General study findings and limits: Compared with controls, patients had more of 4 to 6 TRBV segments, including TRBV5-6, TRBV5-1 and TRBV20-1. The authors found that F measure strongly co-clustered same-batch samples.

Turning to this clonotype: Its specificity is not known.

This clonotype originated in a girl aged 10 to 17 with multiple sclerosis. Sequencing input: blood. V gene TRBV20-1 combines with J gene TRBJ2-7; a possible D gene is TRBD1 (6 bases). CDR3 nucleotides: TGCAGTGCTACACAGCGTCGGGACATCTCCTACGAGCAGTACTTC. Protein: CSATQRRDISYEQYF.